This is a list of T cell receptor beta chains from one sample in a study of CD8+ T cells in alopecia areata. The protocol was immunoSEQ multiplex PCR, while the TCRdb copy is restricted to in-frame clones and leaves out a portion. The data hold about 250,000 clones, with roughly 63% observed a single time. Sequencing used CD4+ T cells sorted from blood, obtained at roughly week 53, from a patient treated with tofacitinib. These receptor sequences come from a human donor with alopecia areata. Both conserved end residues are trimmed from each CDR3. A D gene is named only where the DNA matches it firmly.

d_gene	v_gene	j_gene	CDR3aa
-	TRBV23-1	TRBJ1-2	ASSQAART
TRBD1	TRBV30	TRBJ2-7	AWSVGTGEYEQY
-	TRBV29-1	TRBJ1-1	SGGGTEAF
-	TRBV29-1	TRBJ2-3	SVEEVGGTDTQY
TRBD2	TRBV29-1	TRBJ2-5	SVEDSGGEETQY
-	TRBV7-2	TRBJ2-7	ASSRLGYYEQY
TRBD1	TRBV7-2	TRBJ2-3	ASRPTGRRTADTQY
-	TRBV5-1	TRBJ2-2	ASSLTDTGELF
TRBD2	TRBV7-3	TRBJ2-5	ASSLEGLAGETQY
TRBD2	TRBV9	TRBJ2-7	ASSVGAGDSYEQY
-	TRBV6-1	TRBJ1-2	ASSDGRLYGYT
-	TRBV25-1	TRBJ1-6	ASRGDGNSPLH
TRBD1	TRBV13	TRBJ1-5	ASSRRGDQPQH
TRBD1	TRBV11-2	TRBJ2-3	ASSLQGADTQY
TRBD1	TRBV30	TRBJ1-1	AWTLDRGYSRGL
-	TRBV4-1	TRBJ1-2	ASSLAGTEDTHGYT
TRBD1	TRBV6-1	TRBJ1-1	ASSEWTGGSGAF
-	TRBV29-1	TRBJ1-4	SVGSGAEKLF
TRBD1	TRBV27	TRBJ2-2	ASSPAGGSTGELF
-	TRBV29-1	TRBJ2-5	SGRRVPGETQY
-	TRBV7-9	TRBJ1-1	ASSWSGGAGTEAF